This record looks at one TCR beta chain sequence and its context. Its specificity is not known. PBMCs, at least 7 million per sample, were isolated. Trimming removed 6 bases from V and 6 bases from J, with 21 bases in between. CDR3 size: 15 residues. Germline V CDR1 and CDR2: MNHEY, SVGAGI. This sample stems from a study of blood T cells in healthy people across ages. Whole-study findings and limits: When set beside aged donors, long-lived donors presented more naive CD4+ cells and higher diversity.

A second PCR of roughly 6 to 12 cycles used a sample-barcoded 5' primer and a J-beta primer mix. Each cDNA molecule received a tag from a template-switch adaptor that had 12 random nucleotides. Each CDR3 protein gets one entry after TCRdb re-called the 5' RACE reads with MiXCR. The sample shows around 900,000 distinct CDR3 sequences, 25% to 30% of them seen only once. This clonotype originated in an elderly woman in good health. Sample: blood. This sequence joins TRBV6-5 and TRBJ2-7; perhaps D is TRBD1 or TRBD2 (5 bases each). CDR3 protein: CASSPLKTGTCEQYF. The CDR3 bases are TGTGCCAGCAGCCCCCTGAAGACGGGGACCTGCGAGCAGTACTTC.